Below, 5 T cell receptor beta chains from the same sample are listed, as sequenced in a study of blood T cell repertoires in COVID-19. The data were produced by immunoSEQ multiplex PCR, yet TCRdb's version contains in-frame clones alone and is incomplete. The sample consists of about 200,000 clones, about 88% of them appearing once. The material sequenced was peripheral blood. Receptors were obtained from a woman aged 40 to 50 with acute or convalescent COVID-19.

This chain uses TRBV18 with TRBJ2-1, with a tentative D call TRBD1 (6 bases). V was shortened by 5 bases and J by 8 bases, with 10 bases between the two germline ends. This CDR3 spans 12 amino acids. Per the germline V gene, CDR1 is KGHSH and CDR2 is LQKENI. The CDR3 loop reads CASSAQGDEQFF. The CDR3 DNA is TGTGCCAGCTCAGCACAGGGAGATGAGCAGTTCTTC.

V gene TRBV20-1 combines with J gene TRBJ1-6; D perhaps matches TRBD1 (5 bases). The V end was cut by 3 bases, the J end by 6 bases, with 18 bases between. CDR3 length: 16 amino acids. CDR1 is DFQATT and CDR2 is SNEGSKA in the germline V gene (reference sequence). The CDR3 coding sequence is TGCAGTGCTAGTAGGGGTTCTGGGGGAGGTAATTCACCCCTCCACTTT. Translated, it gives CSASRGSGGGNSPLHF.

The chain joins TRBV11-1 to TRBJ2-3; a possible D gene is TRBD2 (5 bases). This CDR3 has 13 residues. Germline CDR1 reads SGHAT; CDR2 reads FQDESV (reference sequence). V was clipped by 5 bases and J by 2 bases, with 8 bases between them. In DNA, the CDR3 is TGTGCCAGCAGCCTGGACTCCACAGATACGCAGTATTTT. Its translation is CASSLDSTDTQYF.

The V and J genes are TRBV14 and TRBJ1-2; 7 bases agree with TRBD1. Losses at the gene ends were 5 bases for V and 5 bases for J; bases not matched to a gene: 5. Per germline, CDR1 SGHDN and CDR2 FVKESK. The CDR3 loop spans 13 amino acids. CDR3 protein: CASSYRGRYGYTF. The CDR3 bases are TGTGCCAGCAGCTACAGGGGACGTTATGGCTACACCTTC.

V usage is TRBV5-1 and J usage is TRBJ2-1; 9 bases fit TRBD1. The V and J ends lost 0 bases and 8 bases, in that order; junction bases with no gene match: 6. CDR1 is SGHRS and CDR2 is YFSETQ in the germline V gene. The CDR3 sequence is 15 residues long. The CDR3 DNA sequence: TGCGCCAGCAGCTTGGGAGGGACAGGGAACGATGAGCAGTTCTTC. Translation: CASSLGGTGNDEQFF.